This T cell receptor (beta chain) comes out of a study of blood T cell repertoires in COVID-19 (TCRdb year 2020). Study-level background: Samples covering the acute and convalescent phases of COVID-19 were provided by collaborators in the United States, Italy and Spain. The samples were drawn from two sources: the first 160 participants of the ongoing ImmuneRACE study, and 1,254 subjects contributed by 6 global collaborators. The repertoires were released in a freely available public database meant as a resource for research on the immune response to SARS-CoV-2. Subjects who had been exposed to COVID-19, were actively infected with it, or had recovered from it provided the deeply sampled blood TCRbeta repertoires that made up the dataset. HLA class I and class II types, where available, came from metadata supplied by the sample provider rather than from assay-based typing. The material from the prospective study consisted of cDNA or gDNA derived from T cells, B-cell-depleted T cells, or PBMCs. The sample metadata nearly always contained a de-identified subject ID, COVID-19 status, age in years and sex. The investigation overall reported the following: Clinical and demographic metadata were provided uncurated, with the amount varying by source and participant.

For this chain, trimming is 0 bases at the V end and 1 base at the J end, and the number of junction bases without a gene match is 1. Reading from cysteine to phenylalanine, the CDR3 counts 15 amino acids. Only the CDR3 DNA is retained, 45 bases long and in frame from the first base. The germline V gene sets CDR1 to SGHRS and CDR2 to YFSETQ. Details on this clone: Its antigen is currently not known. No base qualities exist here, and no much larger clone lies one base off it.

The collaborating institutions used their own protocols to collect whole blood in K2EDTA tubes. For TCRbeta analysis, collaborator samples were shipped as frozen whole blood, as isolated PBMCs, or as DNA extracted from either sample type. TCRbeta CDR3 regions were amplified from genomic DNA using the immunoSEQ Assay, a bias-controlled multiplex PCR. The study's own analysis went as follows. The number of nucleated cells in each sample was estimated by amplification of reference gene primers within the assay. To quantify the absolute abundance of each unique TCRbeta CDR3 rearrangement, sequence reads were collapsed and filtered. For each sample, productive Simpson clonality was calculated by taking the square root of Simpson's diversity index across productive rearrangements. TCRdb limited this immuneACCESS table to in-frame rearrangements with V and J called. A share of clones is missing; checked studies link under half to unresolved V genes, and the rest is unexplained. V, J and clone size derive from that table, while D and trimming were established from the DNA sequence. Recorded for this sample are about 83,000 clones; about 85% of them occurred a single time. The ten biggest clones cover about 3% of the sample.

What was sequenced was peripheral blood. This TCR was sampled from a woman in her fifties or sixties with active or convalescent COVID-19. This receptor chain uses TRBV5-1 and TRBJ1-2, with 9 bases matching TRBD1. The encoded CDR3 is CASSLVTGGNYGYTF. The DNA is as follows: TGCGCCAGCAGCTTGGTGACAGGGGGTAACTATGGCTACACCTTC.